This T cell receptor beta chain was sequenced during a study of T cells in localized non-small cell lung cancer. Study results and limitations: Median detection of top 100 tumor clones in adjacent lung was 57 clones. Adjacent uninvolved lung tissue had the highest T cell clonality, exceeding tumor.

Clones were read by immunoSEQ multiplex PCR, and TCRdb kept only the in-frame ones, dropping some. The sample includes over 40,000 clones, approximately 80% of them seen just once. Germline V gene data show CDR1 as SGDLS and CDR2 as YYNGEE. The CDR3 extends over 17 amino acids. The V end lost 0 bases, the J end lost 0 bases, and 10 bases lay between the germline ends. With respect to this clone: The antigen remains undetermined.

V and J are TRBV9 and TRBJ2-6; possibly TRBD2 for D (5 bases). The input for sequencing was peripheral blood mononuclear cells, taken before any cancer treatment. This clonotype was sampled from a man aged 40-75 years with stage III lung adenocarcinoma. CDR3 DNA sequence: TGTGCCAGCAGCGTAGACCCGGCGGGCTCTGGGGCCAACGTCCTGACTTTC. The encoded protein is CASSVDPAGSGANVLTF.